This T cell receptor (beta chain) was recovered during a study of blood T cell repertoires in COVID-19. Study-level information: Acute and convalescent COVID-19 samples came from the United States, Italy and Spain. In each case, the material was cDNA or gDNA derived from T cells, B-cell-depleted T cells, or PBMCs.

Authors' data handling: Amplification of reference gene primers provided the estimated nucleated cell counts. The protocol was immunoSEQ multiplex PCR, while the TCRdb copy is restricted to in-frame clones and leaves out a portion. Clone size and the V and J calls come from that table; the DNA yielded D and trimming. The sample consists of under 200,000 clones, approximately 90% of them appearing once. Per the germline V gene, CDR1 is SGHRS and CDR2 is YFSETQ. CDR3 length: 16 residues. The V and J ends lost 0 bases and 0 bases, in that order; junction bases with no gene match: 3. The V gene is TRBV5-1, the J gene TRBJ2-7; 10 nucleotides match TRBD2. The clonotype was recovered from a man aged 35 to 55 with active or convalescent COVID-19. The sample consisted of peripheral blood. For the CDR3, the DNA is TGCGCCAGCAGCTTGGTCCCTAGCGGGAGCTCCTACGAGCAGTACTTC. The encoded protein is CASSLVPSGSSYEQYF.